The next 17 T cell receptor beta chains were all read from a single sample in a study of blood T cells in healthy people across ages. A second PCR of about 7 to 12 cycles used a sample-barcoded 5' primer and a J-beta primer mix. MiXCR was run by TCRdb on the 5' RACE reads, yielding one entry per CDR3 protein. This table holds roughly 1 million distinct CDR3 sequences, 20% to 25% found once. These data were also filed under a second study, of T cells of mothers and their children.

Sequencing was done on a sample of blood. These receptors were obtained from a girl aged 2-10 years in good health.

The chain joins TRBV6-2 or TRBV6-3 to TRBJ1-5; D call uncertain. Trimming shortened V by 2 bases and J by 0 bases, and 8 bases separated the two germline ends. The germline gives CDR1 MNHEY, CDR2 SVGEGT. CDR3 length equals 15 residues. The CDR3 DNA reads TGTGCCAGCAGTTACCCCGCGGGTAGCAATCAGCCCCAGCATTTT. This translates into CASSYPAGSNQPQHF.

This clonotype was counted a few times. This chain joins TRBV15 and TRBJ2-2; D uncertain. V lost 1 base and J 0 bases, leaving 3 bases between the germline ends. The CDR3 is 14 amino acids. Germline CDR1 and CDR2: LNHNV and YYDKDF (reference sequence). The CDR3 sequence is CATSRVANTGELFF. DNA of the CDR3: TGTGCCACCAGCAGAGTAGCGAACACCGGGGAGCTGTTTTTT.

V usage is TRBV12-3 or TRBV12-4 and J usage is TRBJ1-3, with D perhaps TRBD1 (6 bases). The V end lost 3 bases, the J end lost 4 bases, and 16 bases lay between the germline ends. The CDR3 is 16 amino acids. The CDR3 loop reads CASSLNRASSGNTIYF. The DNA for the CDR3 is TGTGCCAGCAGTTTGAACAGGGCGAGCTCCGGAAACACCATATATTTT.

This clonotype has just a few counts. At one end, the junction sequence differs from germline, possibly due to a read error. As DNA, the CDR3 is TGTGCCAGCAGCTTAGAGTGGGGGGGAATGGGTAGCACGGATACGCAGTATTTT. This codes for CASSLEWGGMGSTDTQYF. The rearrangement links TRBV7-6 to TRBJ2-3; 7 bases are shared with TRBD2. The CDR3 loop spans 18 amino acids. Germline-derived CDR1 and CDR2 are SGHVS and FNYEAQ.

The rearrangement uses TRBV29-1 and TRBJ1-2; D remains ambiguous. Trimming shortened V by 4 bases and J by 8 bases, and 17 bases separated the two germline ends. The CDR3 is 13 residues long. The germline gives CDR1 SQVTM, CDR2 ANQGSEA. The CDR3 protein is CSVARQVTDGYTF. DNA of the CDR3: TGCAGCGTTGCGAGGCAGGTTACTGACGGCTACACCTTC.

This clonotype came up a few times. This chain connects TRBV7-3 to TRBJ2-5; 14 positions agree with TRBD2. The J call is uncertain, as TRBJ2-1 better fits the DNA end. The CDR3 spans 15 residues. Germline V gene sequence: CDR1 SGHTA, CDR2 FQGTGA. The CDR3: CASSGGTSGSVEQFF. In nucleotides, the CDR3 is TGTGCCAGCAGCGGGGGGACTAGCGGGAGTGTTGAGCAGTTCTTC.

V and J are TRBV7-9 and TRBJ2-5; D remains ambiguous. Trimming left V 5 bases short and J 0 bases short, with 19 bases between. The length of the CDR3 is 17 residues. The germline V gene has CDR1 SEHNR and CDR2 FQNEAQ (reference sequence). CDR3 in amino acids: CASSPRKNTEYQETQYF. CDR3 in DNA: TGTGCCAGCAGCCCGAGGAAGAATACAGAGTACCAAGAGACCCAGTACTTC.

There are a few counts of this clonotype. The chain combines TRBV28 with TRBJ2-5, with 9 nucleotides matching TRBD2. The ends lost 3 bases at V and 4 bases at J; junction bases unmatched: 3. Germline CDR1 is MDHEN and CDR2 is SYDVKM. The CDR3 sequence is 14 residues long. The CDR3 DNA sequence: TGTGCCAGCAGTTTTGGACTAGCGAGAGAGACCCAGTACTTC. As protein: CASSFGLARETQYF.

This clonotype was detected a few times. The chain uses TRBV3-1 and TRBJ1-2; D gene ambiguous. V was shortened by 0 bases and J by 4 bases, with 15 bases between the two germline ends. There are 16 residues in the CDR3. Per the germline V gene, CDR1 is LGHDT and CDR2 is YNNKEL (reference sequence). DNA of the CDR3: TGTGCCAGCAGCCAAGAACTACGCACCGGATTCTATGGCTACACCTTC. It encodes CASSQELRTGFYGYTF.

The rearrangement links TRBV2 to TRBJ2-6; no firm D call. From germline, CDR1 is SNHLY and CDR2 FYNNEI. V was clipped by 4 bases and J by 1 base, with 8 bases between them. This CDR3 region has 15 residues. As DNA, the CDR3 is TGTGCCAGCAGTGTAGTGGTTTCTGGGGCCAACGTCCTGACTTTC. Its protein is CASSVVVSGANVLTF.

For the CDR3, the DNA is TGTGCCAGCAGTTACTCGAATTGGGACGAGCAGTACTTC. Its protein product is CASSYSNWDEQYF. The chain carries TRBV6-5 and TRBJ2-5; D is unresolved. The J call could be wrong; TRBJ2-7 is a better fit for the DNA end. This CDR3 is built from 13 residues. Germline CDR1 reads MNHEY; CDR2 reads SVGAGI.

The V call is TRBV6-2 or TRBV6-3, the J call TRBJ2-4; TRBD2 might be the D (5 bases). V lost 6 bases, J lost 1 base, and 16 bases lay in between. CDR1 and CDR2 (germline): MNHEY, SVGEGT. This CDR3 is 16 amino acids long. The DNA for the CDR3 is TGTGCCAGCAGGACTCCACGGGAATCGGCCAAAAACATTCAGTACTTC. As protein: CASRTPRESAKNIQYF.

The V gene is TRBV20-1, the J gene TRBJ1-2, with unresolved D. This CDR3 spans 12 amino acids. V was shortened by 7 bases and J by 6 bases, with 15 bases between the two germline ends. CDR1 is DFQATT, CDR2 SNEGSKA, per germline (reference sequence). The CDR3 protein is CSGFGVMNGYTF. The CDR3 DNA reads TGCAGTGGTTTTGGGGTGATGAATGGCTACACCTTC.

This clonotype has a handful of counts. The chain links TRBV29-1 to TRBJ2-4; 7 nucleotides match TRBD1. V lost 2 bases, J lost 9 bases, and 7 bases stayed unmatched. CDR1 is SQVTM, CDR2 ANQGSEA, per germline. The CDR3 length is 13 residues. The CDR3 DNA is TGCAGCGTTGAAATTGTAAACAGGGGCATTCAGTACTTC. Amino acids: CSVEIVNRGIQYF.

This clonotype was found a few times. The chain employs TRBV28 and TRBJ2-1; 13 positions match TRBD2. This CDR3 comprises 17 residues. The germline CDR1 and CDR2 sequences are MDHEN and SYDVKM. The J segment lost 4 bases and the V segment lost 7 bases, leaving 10 bases of the junction unmatched. CDR3 protein: CASTGTSGTRGYNEQFF. In DNA, the CDR3 is TGTGCCAGCACCGGGACTAGCGGGACCCGGGGGTACAATGAGCAGTTCTTC.

The sample holds a few counts of this clonotype. The rearrangement uses TRBV12-3 or TRBV12-4 and TRBJ2-5, with a possible D match to TRBD1 (5 bases). V was clipped by 1 base and J by 7 bases, with 10 bases between them. CDR3 length: 13 residues. Here the CDR3 DNA reads TGTGCCAGCAGTTTAGAGCCTACAGGGACCCAGTACTTC. Its translation is CASSLEPTGTQYF.

The chain has TRBV20-1 and TRBJ2-1, with D maybe TRBD2 (6 bases). Trimming pared 6 bases from V and 4 bases from J, leaving 16 bases between. Germline-derived CDR1 and CDR2 are DFQATT and SNEGSKA (reference sequence). The CDR3 spans 14 residues. CDR3 amino acids: CSAMGLDQYNEQFF. The CDR3, as DNA: TGCAGTGCGATGGGACTGGATCAATACAATGAGCAGTTCTTC.